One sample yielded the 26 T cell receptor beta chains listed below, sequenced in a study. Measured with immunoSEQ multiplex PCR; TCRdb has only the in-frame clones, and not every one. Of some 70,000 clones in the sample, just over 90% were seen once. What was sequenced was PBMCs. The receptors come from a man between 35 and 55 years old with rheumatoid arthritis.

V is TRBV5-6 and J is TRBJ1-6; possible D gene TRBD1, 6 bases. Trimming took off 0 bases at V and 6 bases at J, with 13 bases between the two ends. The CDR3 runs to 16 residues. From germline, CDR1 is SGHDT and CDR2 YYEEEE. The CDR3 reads CASSLAGQHFNSPLHF. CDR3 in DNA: TGTGCCAGCAGCTTGGCCGGACAGCATTTTAATTCACCCCTCCACTTT.

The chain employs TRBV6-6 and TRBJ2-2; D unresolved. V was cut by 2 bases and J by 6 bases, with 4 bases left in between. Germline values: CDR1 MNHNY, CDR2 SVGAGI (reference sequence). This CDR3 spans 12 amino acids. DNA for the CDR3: TGTGCCAGCAGTTACGGGGCCGGGGAGCTGTTTTTT. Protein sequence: CASSYGAGELFF.

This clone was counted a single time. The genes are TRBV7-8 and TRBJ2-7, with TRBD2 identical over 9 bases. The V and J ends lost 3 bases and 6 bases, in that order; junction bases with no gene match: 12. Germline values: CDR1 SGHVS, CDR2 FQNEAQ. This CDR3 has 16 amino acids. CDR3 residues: CASSFFFQREDGEQYF. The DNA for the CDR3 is TGTGCCAGCAGCTTTTTCTTCCAGCGGGAGGACGGCGAGCAGTACTTC.

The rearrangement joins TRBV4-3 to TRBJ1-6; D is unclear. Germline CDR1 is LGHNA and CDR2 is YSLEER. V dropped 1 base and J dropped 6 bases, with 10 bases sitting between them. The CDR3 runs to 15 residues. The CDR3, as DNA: TGCGCCAGCAGCCAAGGGGCCAGCGTTAATTCACCCCTCCACTTT. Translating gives CASSQGASVNSPLHF.

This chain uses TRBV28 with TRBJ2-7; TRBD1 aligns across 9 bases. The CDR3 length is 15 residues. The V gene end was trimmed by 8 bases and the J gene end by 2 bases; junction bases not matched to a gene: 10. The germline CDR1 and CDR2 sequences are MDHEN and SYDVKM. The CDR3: CASWPLGQGAYEQYF. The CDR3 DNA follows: TGTGCCAGCTGGCCGCTGGGACAGGGCGCCTACGAGCAGTACTTC.

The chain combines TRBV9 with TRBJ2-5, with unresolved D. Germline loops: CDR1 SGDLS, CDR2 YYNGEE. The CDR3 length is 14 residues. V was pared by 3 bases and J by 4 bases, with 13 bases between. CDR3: CASSGVSARETQYF. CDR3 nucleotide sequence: TGTGCCAGCAGCGGCGTGAGCGCGAGAGAGACCCAGTACTTC.

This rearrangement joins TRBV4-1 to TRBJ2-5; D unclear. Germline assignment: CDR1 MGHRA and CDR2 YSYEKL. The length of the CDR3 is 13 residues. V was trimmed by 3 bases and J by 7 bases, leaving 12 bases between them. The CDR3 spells CASSQDRSGTQYF. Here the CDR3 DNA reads TGCGCCAGCAGCCAGGACCGGAGTGGGACCCAGTACTTC.

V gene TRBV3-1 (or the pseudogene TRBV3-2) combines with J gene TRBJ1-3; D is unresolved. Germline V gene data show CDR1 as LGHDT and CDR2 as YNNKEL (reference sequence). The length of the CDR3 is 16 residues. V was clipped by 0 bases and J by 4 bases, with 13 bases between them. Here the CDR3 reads CASSQETASIGNTIYF. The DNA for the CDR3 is TGTGCCAGCAGCCAAGAAACAGCCTCGATCGGAAACACCATATATTTT.

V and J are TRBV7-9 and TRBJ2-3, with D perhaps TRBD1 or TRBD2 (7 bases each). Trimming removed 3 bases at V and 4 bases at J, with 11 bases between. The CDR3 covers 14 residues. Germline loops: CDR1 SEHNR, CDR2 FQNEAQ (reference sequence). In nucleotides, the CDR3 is TGTGCCAGCAGCTTCAGCGGGACAGCAGATACGCAGTATTTT. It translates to CASSFSGTADTQYF.

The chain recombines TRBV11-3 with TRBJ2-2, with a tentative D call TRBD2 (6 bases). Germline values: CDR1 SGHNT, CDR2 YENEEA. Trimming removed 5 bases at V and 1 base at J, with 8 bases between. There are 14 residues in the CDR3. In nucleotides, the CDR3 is TGTGCCAGCAGCCTGGGGGGGAACACCGGGGAGCTGTTTTTT. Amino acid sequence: CASSLGGNTGELFF. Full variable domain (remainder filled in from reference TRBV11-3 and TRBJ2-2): EAGVVQSPRYKIIEKKQPVAFWCNPISGHNTLYWYLQNLGQGPELLIRYENEEAVDDSQLPKDRFSAERLKGVDSTLKIQPAELGDSAVYLCASSLGGNTGELFFGEGSRLTVL.

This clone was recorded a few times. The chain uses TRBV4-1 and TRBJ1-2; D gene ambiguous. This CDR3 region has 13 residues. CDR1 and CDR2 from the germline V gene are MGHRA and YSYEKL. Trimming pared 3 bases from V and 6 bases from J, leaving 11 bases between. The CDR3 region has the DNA TGCGCCAGCAGCCAGACGGACCTCAATGGCTACACCTTC. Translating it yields CASSQTDLNGYTF.

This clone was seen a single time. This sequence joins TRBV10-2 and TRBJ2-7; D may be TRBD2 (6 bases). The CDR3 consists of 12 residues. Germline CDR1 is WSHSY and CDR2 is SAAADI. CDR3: CAGGVHLTAQYF. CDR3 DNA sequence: TGCGCGGGGGGAGTTCACCTTACTGCGCAGTACTTC.

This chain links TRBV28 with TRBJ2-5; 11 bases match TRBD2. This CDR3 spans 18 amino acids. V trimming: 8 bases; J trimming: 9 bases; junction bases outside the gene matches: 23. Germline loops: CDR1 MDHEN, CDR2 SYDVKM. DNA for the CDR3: TGTGCCAGCGGCTCTAGGAGGGCCGGGACTAGCGGCTACGGGGCCCAGTACTTC. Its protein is CASGSRRAGTSGYGAQYF.

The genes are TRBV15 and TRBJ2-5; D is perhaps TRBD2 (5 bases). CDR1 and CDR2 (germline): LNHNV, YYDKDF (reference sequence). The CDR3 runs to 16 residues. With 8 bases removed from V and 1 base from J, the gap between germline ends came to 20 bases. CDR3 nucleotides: TGTGCCACCGTTGGAGAGGGAACCGGAGCCCAAGAGACCCAGTACTTC. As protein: CATVGEGTGAQETQYF.

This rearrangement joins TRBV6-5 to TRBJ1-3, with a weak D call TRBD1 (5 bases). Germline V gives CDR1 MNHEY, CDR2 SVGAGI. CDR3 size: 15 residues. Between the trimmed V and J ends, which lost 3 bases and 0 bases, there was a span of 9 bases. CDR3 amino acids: CASSYRGSSGNTIYF. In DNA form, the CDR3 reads TGTGCCAGCAGTTATAGGGGCTCCTCTGGAAACACCATATATTTT.

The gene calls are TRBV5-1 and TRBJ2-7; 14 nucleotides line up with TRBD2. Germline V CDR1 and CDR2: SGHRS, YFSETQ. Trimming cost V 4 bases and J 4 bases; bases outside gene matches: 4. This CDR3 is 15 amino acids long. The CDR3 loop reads CASSPGTSGRYEQYF. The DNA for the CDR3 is TGCGCCAGCAGCCCCGGGACTAGCGGGAGATACGAGCAGTACTTC.

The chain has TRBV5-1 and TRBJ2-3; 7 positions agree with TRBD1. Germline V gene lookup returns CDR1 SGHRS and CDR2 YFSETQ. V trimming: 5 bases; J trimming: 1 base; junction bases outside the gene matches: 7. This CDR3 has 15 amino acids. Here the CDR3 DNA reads TGCGCCAGCAGAAACAGGGGTGAGGGCACAGATACGCAGTATTTT. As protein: CASRNRGEGTDTQYF. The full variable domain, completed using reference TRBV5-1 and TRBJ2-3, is KAGVTQTPRYLIKTRGQQVTLSCSPISGHRSVSWYQQTPGQGLQFLFEYFSETQRNKGNFPGRFSGRQFSNSRSEMNVSTLELGDSALYLCASRNRGEGTDTQYFGPGTRLTVL.

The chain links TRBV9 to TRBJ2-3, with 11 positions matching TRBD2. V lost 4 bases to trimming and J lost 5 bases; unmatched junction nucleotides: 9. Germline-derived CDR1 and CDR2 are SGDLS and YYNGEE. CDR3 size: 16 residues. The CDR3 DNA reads TGTGCCAGCAGCCCCTTAGCGGGAGGGCCTGTAGATACGCAGTATTTT. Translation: CASSPLAGGPVDTQYF.

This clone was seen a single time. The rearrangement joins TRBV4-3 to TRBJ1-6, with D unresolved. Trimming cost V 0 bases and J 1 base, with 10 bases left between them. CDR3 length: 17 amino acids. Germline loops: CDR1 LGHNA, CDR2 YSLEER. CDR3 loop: CASSQDSEGSYNSPLHF. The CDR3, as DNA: TGCGCCAGCAGCCAAGACTCGGAGGGATCCTATAATTCACCCCTCCACTTT.

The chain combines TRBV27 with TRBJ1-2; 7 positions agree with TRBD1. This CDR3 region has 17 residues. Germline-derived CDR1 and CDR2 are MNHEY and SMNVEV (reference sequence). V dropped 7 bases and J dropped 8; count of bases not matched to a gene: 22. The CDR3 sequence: CASTSSLTGLPGEGYTF. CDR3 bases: TGTGCCAGCACTTCCTCATTGACAGGGTTGCCGGGAGAAGGCTACACCTTC.

CDR3 residues: CASKADTQYF. CDR3 in DNA: TGTGCCAGCAAGGCAGATACGCAGTATTTT. The J gene is TRBJ2-3, the V gene TRBV25-1; D remains unclear. CDR1 MGHDK and CDR2 SYGVNS come from the germline V gene. The CDR3 contains 10 residues. The ends were cut back, 7 bases at V and 4 bases at J, with 3 bases in the middle.

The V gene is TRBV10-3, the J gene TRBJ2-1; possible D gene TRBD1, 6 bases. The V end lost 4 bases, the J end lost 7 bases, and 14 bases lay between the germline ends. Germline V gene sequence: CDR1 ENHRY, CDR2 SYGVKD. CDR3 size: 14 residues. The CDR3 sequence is CAISGQVRGNEQFF. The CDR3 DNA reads TGTGCCATCAGTGGACAGGTTCGGGGTAATGAGCAGTTCTTC.

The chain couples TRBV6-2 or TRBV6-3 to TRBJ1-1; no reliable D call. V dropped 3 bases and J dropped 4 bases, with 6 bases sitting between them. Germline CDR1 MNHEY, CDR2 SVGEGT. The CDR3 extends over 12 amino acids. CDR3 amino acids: CASSYYRTEAFF. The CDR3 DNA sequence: TGTGCCAGCAGTTATTACCGCACTGAAGCTTTCTTT.

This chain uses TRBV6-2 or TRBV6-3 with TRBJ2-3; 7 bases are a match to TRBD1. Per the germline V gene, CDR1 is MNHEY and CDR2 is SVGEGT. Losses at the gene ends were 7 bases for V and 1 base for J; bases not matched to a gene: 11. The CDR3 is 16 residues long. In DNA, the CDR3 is TGTGCCAGCATCCCCCAGGGGGTAGTTGGCACAGATACGCAGTATTTT. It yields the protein CASIPQGVVGTDTQYF.

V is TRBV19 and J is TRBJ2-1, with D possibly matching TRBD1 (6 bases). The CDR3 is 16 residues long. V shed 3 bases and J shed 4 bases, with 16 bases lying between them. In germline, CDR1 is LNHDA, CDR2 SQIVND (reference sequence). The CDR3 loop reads CASSISQGRMYNEQFF. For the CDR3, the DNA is TGTGCCAGTAGTATTTCCCAGGGGCGAATGTACAATGAGCAGTTCTTC.

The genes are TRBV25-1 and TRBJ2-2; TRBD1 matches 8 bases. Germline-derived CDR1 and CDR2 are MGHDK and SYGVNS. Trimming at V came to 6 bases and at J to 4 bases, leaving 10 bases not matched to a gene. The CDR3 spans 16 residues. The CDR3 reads CASRKTGGSGTGELFF. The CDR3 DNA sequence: TGTGCCAGCAGGAAAACAGGGGGATCGGGCACCGGGGAGCTGTTTTTT.